Each of the 12 T cell receptor beta chains below was sequenced from the same sample in a study of blood T cells in healthy people across ages. With a J-beta primer mix and a sample-barcoded 5' primer, a second PCR ran roughly 7 to 11 cycles. TCRdb redid the calling of the 5' RACE reads with MiXCR, one entry per CDR3 protein. This sample has about 1 million distinct CDR3 sequences, with less than 25% found just once. These data also featured in a second study, about T cells of mothers and their children.

The sequencing input was blood. Receptor source: a girl aged 2 to 9 in good health.

The chain has TRBV2 and TRBJ2-3; perhaps D is TRBD1 or TRBD2 (5 bases each). The CDR3 spans 15 residues. Germline V CDR1 and CDR2: SNHLY, FYNNEI. V was trimmed by 5 bases and J by 0 bases, leaving 12 bases between them. The CDR3, as DNA: TGTGCCAGCAGTTCCGGGACCAGGAGCACAGATACGCAGTATTTT. Amino acids: CASSSGTRSTDTQYF.

This clonotype was counted at least ten times. V is TRBV7-2 and J is TRBJ2-3, with D perhaps TRBD2 (5 bases). The CDR3 extends over 14 amino acids. CDR1 is SGHTA and CDR2 is FQGNSA in the germline V gene. V gave up 0 bases and J gave up 1 base, with 5 bases separating them. The CDR3, as DNA: TGTGCCAGCAGCTTAGCTAGCGGCACAGATACGCAGTATTTT. Translation: CASSLASGTDTQYF.

The rearrangement links TRBV28 to TRBJ2-5, with 7 bases that match TRBD2. The CDR3 extends over 16 amino acids. Per the germline V gene, CDR1 is MDHEN and CDR2 is SYDVKM. Trimming at V came to 3 bases and at J to 2 bases, leaving 9 bases not matched to a gene. This CDR3 reads CASSFPSGSTQETQYF. In DNA form, the CDR3 reads TGTGCCAGCAGTTTCCCTAGCGGATCGACACAAGAGACCCAGTACTTC.

Concerning this clonotype itself: A junction boundary mismatches the germline segment, possibly from a read error. The rearrangement links TRBV7-9 to TRBJ1-2; D ambiguous. Germline CDR1 reads SEHNR; CDR2 reads FQNEAQ (reference sequence). The CDR3 totals 15 residues. The CDR3 sequence is CASSSVVSSNYGHTF. In nucleotides, the CDR3 is TGTGCCAGCAGCTCAGTCGTCAGTTCTAACTATGGCCACACCTTC.

This clonotype was recorded a few times. This chain joins TRBV7-9 and TRBJ2-7; D is unresolved. CDR1 is SEHNR and CDR2 is FQNEAQ in the germline V gene (reference sequence). The CDR3 covers 12 residues. The V end was cut by 8 bases, the J end by 7 bases, with 15 bases between. This CDR3 reads CASAFRLTEQYF. The DNA of the CDR3 is TGTGCCAGCGCTTTTAGGTTGACTGAGCAGTACTTC.

This clonotype was found a few times. The chain couples TRBV5-1 to TRBJ1-2; D possibly corresponds to TRBD1 (5 bases). The CDR3 is made up of 15 amino acids. Germline V CDR1 and CDR2: SGHRS, YFSETQ. V shed 4 bases and J shed 2 bases, with 15 bases lying between them. The CDR3 spells CASSPGIGTNYGYTF. In DNA form, the CDR3 reads TGCGCCAGCAGCCCCGGGATAGGGACGAACTATGGCTACACCTTC.

The rearrangement uses TRBV6-1 and TRBJ2-3, with 11 bases lining up with TRBD2. V lost 2 bases and J lost 6; bases outside the gene matches: 13. This CDR3 spans 18 amino acids. Germline V CDR1 and CDR2: MNHNS, SASEGT. The CDR3 reads CASSENWELAGDMDTQYF. The CDR3 DNA reads TGTGCCAGCAGTGAAAATTGGGAACTAGCGGGGGATATGGATACGCAGTATTTT.

The V and J genes are TRBV9 and TRBJ2-7; D is perhaps TRBD1 (5 bases). Germline CDR1 reads SGDLS; CDR2 reads YYNGEE. V was pared by 0 bases and J by 2 bases, with 12 bases between. This CDR3 region has 15 residues. CDR3 DNA sequence: TGTGCCAGCAGCGTAGAGTCCGGACACACCTACGAGCAGTACTTC. Translation: CASSVESGHTYEQYF.

V and J are TRBV27 and TRBJ2-7; unclear D gene. Germline V CDR1 and CDR2: MNHEY, SMNVEV (reference sequence). Trimming shortened V by 2 bases and J by 2 bases, and 10 bases separated the two germline ends. The CDR3 is made up of 14 amino acids. The CDR3 spells CASSLRFPAYEQYF. The CDR3 nucleotides are TGTGCCAGCAGTTTACGGTTCCCGGCCTACGAGCAGTACTTC.

V is TRBV4-1 and J is TRBJ2-1; perhaps TRBD2 as D (6 bases). CDR3 size: 15 residues. Trimming took 1 base from V and 7 from J, leaving 14 bases between them. Looked up from germline, CDR1 is MGHRA and CDR2 is YSYEKL. CDR3 amino acids: CASSQGEVLGNEQFF. The CDR3 bases are TGCGCCAGCAGCCAAGGGGAGGTGCTGGGGAATGAGCAGTTCTTC.

The sample holds a few counts of this clonotype. CDR3 region: CASSYSDSATNEKLFF. In DNA form, the CDR3 reads TGTGCCAGCAGTTATTCCGACAGTGCAACTAATGAAAAACTGTTTTTT. The chain is built from TRBV6-5 and TRBJ1-4, with D possibly matching TRBD1 (5 bases). Germline V gene lookup returns CDR1 MNHEY and CDR2 SVGAGI. The CDR3 consists of 16 residues. Trimming shortened V by 3 bases and J by 0 bases, and 11 bases separated the two germline ends.

This clonotype was recorded only once. CDR3 in DNA: TGTGCCACCAGTGACGTAGGGACAGGGCTACACAATGAGCAGTTCTTC. Its translation: CATSDVGTGLHNEQFF. The chain has TRBV24-1 and TRBJ2-1; TRBD1 aligns across 9 bases. The CDR3 spans 16 residues. With 4 bases clipped from V and 5 bases from J, the junction kept 8 bases outside the gene matches. Germline-derived CDR1 and CDR2 are KGHDR and SFDVKD.